The rows below give T cell receptor beta chains drawn from one sample of a study of CD8+ T cells in alopecia areata. Sequenced by immunoSEQ multiplex PCR; TCRdb stores in-frame clones only, minus some. The sample shows some 190,000 clones, about three fifths of them seen only once. This specimen consisted of CD4+ T cells sorted from blood, obtained at week 4, from a patient treated with tofacitinib. These receptors originate from a human donor with alopecia areata. Each CDR3 is given with its conserved first and last residue. D genes are given only for firm matches. The listing skips clone size in some rows; elsewhere it reads once, few, many or a size class.

j_gene | v_gene | d_gene | abundance | CDR3nt | CDR3aa
TRBJ2-3 | TRBV4-1 | TRBD1 | NA | TGCGCCAGCAGCCAAGATCAGGGGGAGTTCCCCCCAGATACGCAGTATTTT | CASSQDQGEFPPDTQYF
TRBJ1-2 | TRBV19 | NA | NA | TGTGCCAGTAGTATTATCGGGGAAAATGGCTACACCTTC | CASSIIGENGYTF
TRBJ1-5 | TRBV27 | NA | NA | TGTGCCAGCGGACAGCCGAATCAGCCCCAGCATTTT | CASGQPNQPQHF
TRBJ2-5 | TRBV4-1 | NA | NA | TGCGCCAGCAGCCAAGCCGACATCCAGTACTTC | CASSQADIQYF
TRBJ2-3 | TRBV25-1 | NA | NA | TGTGCCAGCAAGGGTCAGGGGCGGAGTACGCAGTATTTT | CASKGQGRSTQYF
TRBJ1-2 | TRBV19 | NA | NA | TGTGCCAGTACCACGGGGGGGGAAGGCTACACCTTC | CASTTGGEGYTF
TRBJ2-7 | TRBV19 | TRBD2 | NA | TGTGCCAGTAGTATCGGGCGGGAGCACGAGCAGTACTTC | CASSIGREHEQYF
TRBJ2-3 | TRBV27 | NA | once | TGTGCCAGCAGTTTATCGTTCACAGATACGCAGTATTTT | CASSLSFTDTQYF
TRBJ2-5 | TRBV29-1 | TRBD2 | few | TGCAGCGTTGATCCTAGCGGGAGGGAGACCCAGTACTTC | CSVDPSGRETQYF
TRBJ2-5 | TRBV28 | NA | NA | TGTGCCAGCAGCCGCCGGGAGACCCAGTACTTC | CASSRRETQYF
TRBJ2-5 | TRBV4-1 | NA | NA | TGCGCCAGCAGCCAGGGACTGATCCAAGAGACCCAGTACTTC | CASSQGLIQETQYF
TRBJ2-1 | TRBV6-5 | TRBD2 | few | TGTGCCAGCAGTTACTCCGTTAGCGGGAGGGGAACGTTCTTC | CASSYSVSGRGTFF
TRBJ2-2 | TRBV29-1 | NA | few | TGCAGCGTATCGTCCCCGGAGGGCGCCGGGGAGCTGTTTTTT | CSVSSPEGAGELFF
TRBJ2-1 | TRBV27 | TRBD1 | NA | TGTGCCAGCAGTGCCCTACACAGGGGGCCTGAGCAGTTCTTC | CASSALHRGPEQFF
TRBJ2-5 | TRBV29-1 | TRBD1 | few | TGCAGCTTCTTCGGACAGGGAGGTCGAGAGACCCAGTACTTC | CSFFGQGGRETQYF
TRBJ2-7 | TRBV27 | TRBD1 | few | TGTGCCAGCAGACTACAGGGGGGATCCTACGAGCAGTACTTC | CASRLQGGSYEQYF
TRBJ1-5 | TRBV2 | NA | NA | TGTGCCAGCACCCGTGGACAGAAGATAGGTCAGCCCCAGCATTTT | CASTRGQKIGQPQHF
TRBJ2-7 | TRBV2 | NA | NA | TGTGCCACCTCGGCCGGCGTCAGGTCCTACGAGCAGTACTTC | CATSAGVRSYEQYF
TRBJ1-5 | TRBV28 | NA | NA | TGTGCCAGCAGTTCCGGGACCCAAACCCAGCATTTT | CASSSGTQTQHF
TRBJ2-1 | TRBV29-1 | NA | NA | TGCAGCGTTGATCTTCTGCCCGGGCAGTTCTTC | CSVDLLPGQFF
TRBJ2-3 | TRBV7-9 | TRBD2 | NA | TGTGCCAGCAGCCTTTGGCGGGGGTCTGGCACAGATACGCAGTATTTT | CASSLWRGSGTDTQYF
TRBJ1-2 | TRBV2 | NA | NA | TGTGCCAGCAGGGAAAACGACTATGGCTACACCTTC | CASRENDYGYTF
TRBJ2-7 | TRBV30 | NA | NA | TGTGCCTGGAGTGGCGACATCGGCTACGAGCAGTACTTC | CAWSGDIGYEQYF